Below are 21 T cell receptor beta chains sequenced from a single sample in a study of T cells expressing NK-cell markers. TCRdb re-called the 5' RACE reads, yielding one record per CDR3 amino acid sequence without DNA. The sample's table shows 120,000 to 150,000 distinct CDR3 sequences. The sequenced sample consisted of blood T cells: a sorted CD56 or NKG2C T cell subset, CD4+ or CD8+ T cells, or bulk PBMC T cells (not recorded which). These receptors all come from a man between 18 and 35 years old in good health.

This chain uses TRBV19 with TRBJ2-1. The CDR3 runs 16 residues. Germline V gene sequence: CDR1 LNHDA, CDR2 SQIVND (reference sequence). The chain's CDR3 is CASSIDPQKINNEQFF.

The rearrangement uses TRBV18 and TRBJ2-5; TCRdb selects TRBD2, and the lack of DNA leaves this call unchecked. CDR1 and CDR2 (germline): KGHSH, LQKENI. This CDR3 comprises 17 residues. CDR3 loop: CASSPRDRLAAQETQYF.

The CDR3 sequence: CASSDGGTSTDTQYF. The J gene is TRBJ2-3, the V gene TRBV2; TCRdb's D gene call, TRBD2, goes unchecked for lack of DNA. This CDR3 is built from 15 residues. The germline CDR1 and CDR2 sequences are SNHLY and FYNNEI.

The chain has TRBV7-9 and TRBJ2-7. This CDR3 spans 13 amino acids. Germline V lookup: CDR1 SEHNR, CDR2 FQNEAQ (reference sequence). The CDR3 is CASSQESSYEQYF.

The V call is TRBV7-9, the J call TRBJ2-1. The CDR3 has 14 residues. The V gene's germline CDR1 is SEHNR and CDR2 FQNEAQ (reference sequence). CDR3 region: CASSLVLTYNEQFF.

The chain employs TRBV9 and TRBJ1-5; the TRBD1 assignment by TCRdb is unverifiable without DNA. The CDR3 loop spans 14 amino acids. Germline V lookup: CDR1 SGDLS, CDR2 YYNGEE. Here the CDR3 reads CASSPGDSNQPQHF.

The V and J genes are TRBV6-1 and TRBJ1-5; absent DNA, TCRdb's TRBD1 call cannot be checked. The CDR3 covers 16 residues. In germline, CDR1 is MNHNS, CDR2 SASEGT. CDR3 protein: CASSEALGTPSKPQHF.

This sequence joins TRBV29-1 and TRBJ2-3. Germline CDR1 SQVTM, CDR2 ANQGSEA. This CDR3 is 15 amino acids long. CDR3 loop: CSVEGELAVADTQYF.

The CDR3 sequence: CASSNRDRKNTEAFF. The chain employs TRBV12-3 or TRBV12-4 and TRBJ1-1; the TCRdb call, TRBD1, lacks DNA for checking. The CDR3 runs 15 residues.

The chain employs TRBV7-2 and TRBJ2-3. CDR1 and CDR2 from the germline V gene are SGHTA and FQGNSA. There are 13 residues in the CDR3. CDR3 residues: CASSSWGTDTQYF.

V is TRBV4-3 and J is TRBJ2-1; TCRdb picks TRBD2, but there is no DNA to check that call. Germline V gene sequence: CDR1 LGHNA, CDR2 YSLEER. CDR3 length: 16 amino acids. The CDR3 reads CASSSWTSGTSPIQFF.

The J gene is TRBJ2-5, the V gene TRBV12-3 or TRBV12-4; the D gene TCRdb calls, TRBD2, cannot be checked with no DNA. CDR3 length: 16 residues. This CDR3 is CASSQAGGAAQETQYF.

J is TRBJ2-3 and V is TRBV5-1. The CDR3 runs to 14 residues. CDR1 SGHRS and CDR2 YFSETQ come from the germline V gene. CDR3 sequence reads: CASNPSLNTDTQYF. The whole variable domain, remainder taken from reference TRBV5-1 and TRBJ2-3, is KAGVTQTPRYLIKTRGQQVTLSCSPISGHRSVSWYQQTPGQGLQFLFEYFSETQRNKGNFPGRFSGRQFSNSRSEMNVSTLELGDSALYLCASNPSLNTDTQYFGPGTRLTVL.

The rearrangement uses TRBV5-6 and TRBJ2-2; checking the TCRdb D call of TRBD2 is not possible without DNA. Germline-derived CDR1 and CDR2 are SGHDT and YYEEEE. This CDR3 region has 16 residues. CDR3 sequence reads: CASSLDTGDPPGELFF.

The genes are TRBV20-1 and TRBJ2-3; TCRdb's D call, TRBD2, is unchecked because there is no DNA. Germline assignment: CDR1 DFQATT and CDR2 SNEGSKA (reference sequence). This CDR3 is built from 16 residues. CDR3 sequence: CSAPDKTSGSADTQYF.

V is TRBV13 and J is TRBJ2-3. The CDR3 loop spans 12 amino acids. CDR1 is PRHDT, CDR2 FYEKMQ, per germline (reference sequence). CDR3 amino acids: CASSRSTDTQYF.

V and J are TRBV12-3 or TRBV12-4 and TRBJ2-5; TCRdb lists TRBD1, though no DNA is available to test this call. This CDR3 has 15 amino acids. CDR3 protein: CASSPTTGPQETQYF.

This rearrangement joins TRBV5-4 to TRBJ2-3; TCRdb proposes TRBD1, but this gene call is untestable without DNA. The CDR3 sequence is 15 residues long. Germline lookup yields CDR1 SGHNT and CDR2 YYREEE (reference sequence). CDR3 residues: CASSQPGTVADTQYF.

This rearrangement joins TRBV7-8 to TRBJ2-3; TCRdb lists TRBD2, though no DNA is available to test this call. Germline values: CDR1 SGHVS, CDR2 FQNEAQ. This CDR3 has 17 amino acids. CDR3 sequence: CASSLGLAGGATDTQYF.

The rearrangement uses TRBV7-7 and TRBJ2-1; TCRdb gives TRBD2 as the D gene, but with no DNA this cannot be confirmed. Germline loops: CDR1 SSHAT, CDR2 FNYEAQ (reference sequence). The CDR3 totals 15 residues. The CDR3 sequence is CASSLDLARINEQFF. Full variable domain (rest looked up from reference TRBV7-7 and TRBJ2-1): GAGVSQSPRYKVTKRGQDVTLRCDPISSHATLYWYQQALGQGPEFLTYFNYEAQPDKSGLPSDRFSAERPEGSISTLTIQRTEQRDSAMYRCASSLDLARINEQFFGPGTRLTVL.

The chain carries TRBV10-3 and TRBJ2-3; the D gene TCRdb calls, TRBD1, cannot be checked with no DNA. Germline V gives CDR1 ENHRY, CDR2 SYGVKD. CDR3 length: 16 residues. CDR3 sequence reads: CAIRGTGGENEGTQYF.